This paragraph covers one TCR beta chain sequence. These data originate in a study of T-cell reconstitution after alpha-beta-depleted transplantation in children. Construction of the TCRbeta library involved unique molecular identifiers. TCRdb used MiXCR to reprocess the PCR reads, holding one entry per CDR3 protein. The table includes approximately 400,000 distinct CDR3 sequences, about 11% detected once. From germline, CDR1 is DFQATT and CDR2 SNEGSKA (reference sequence). The CDR3 has 14 amino acids. Trimming stripped 5 bases from V and 2 bases from J, with 15 bases between. The source of this sequence is a human donor who donated a stem cell graft to a child with acute myeloid leukemia. The chain is built from TRBV20-1 and TRBJ2-5; possible D gene TRBD2, 6 bases. The material sequenced was PBMCs from the stem cell graft donor, taken from the stem cell graft. CDR3 amino acids: CSADGGTVQETQYF. DNA for the CDR3: TGCAGTGCTGACGGCGGGACCGTTCAAGAGACCCAGTACTTC.